Sequencing of this T cell receptor beta chain was carried out in a study of T-cell reconstitution after alpha-beta-depleted transplantation in children. General study results and limits: Reportedly, only several hundred clones from non-depleted graft cells drove alpha-beta T-cell counts at about two months.

A library of TCRbeta sequences, prepared with unique molecular identifiers, was generated. TCRdb re-derived calls from the PCR reads in MiXCR, one entry per CDR3 protein. Of some 460,000 distinct CDR3 sequences listed, 15% to 20% are singletons. This clonotype was detected a few times. Its cognate antigen is unknown. Sequencing used PBMCs, mostly from graft donor cells, obtained 360 days after TCRalphabeta/CD19-depleted stem cell transplant. The receptor's source is a boy less than two years old who had a stem cell transplant for Wiskott-Aldrich syndrome, so the T cells may come from the graft donor.

The CDR3: CASSLSGVSWETQYF. DNA for the CDR3: TGCGCCAGCAGCTTGTCGGGGGTCTCTTGGGAGACCCAGTACTTC. The chain is built from TRBV5-1 and TRBJ2-5; D possibly corresponds to TRBD2 (6 bases). The V and J ends lost 1 base and 5 bases respectively, with 15 bases between them. Germline V gene sequence: CDR1 SGHRS, CDR2 YFSETQ. This CDR3 has 15 residues.